This T cell receptor (beta chain) was obtained from a study of vaccination effects on CD4 cells after COVID-19. An approximately 10-day culture period preceded the isolation of CD4+ T cells. Method: immunoSEQ multiplex PCR; TCRdb's copy keeps in-frame clones and lacks some. The data show about 35,000 clones, 65% to 70% seen once. The CDR3 has 16 amino acids. Per the germline V gene, CDR1 is WNHNN and CDR2 is SYGVQD (reference sequence). V was trimmed by 8 bases and J by 1 base, leaving 19 bases between them. Broader study findings: Small numbers of convalescent patients limited the study. It also lacked early post-infection timepoints.

Details on this clone: The antigen is undetermined.

Sample: CD4+ T cells from PBMCs cultured without peptide, taken before COVID-19 vaccination. The chain has TRBV10-1 and TRBJ2-3; the D is unclear. The TCR originated in a human donor who received a COVID-19 vaccine. The CDR3 loop is CASPAECDGGTDTQYF. CDR3 bases: TGCGCCAGCCCTGCCGAATGTGACGGAGGCACAGATACGCAGTATTTT.